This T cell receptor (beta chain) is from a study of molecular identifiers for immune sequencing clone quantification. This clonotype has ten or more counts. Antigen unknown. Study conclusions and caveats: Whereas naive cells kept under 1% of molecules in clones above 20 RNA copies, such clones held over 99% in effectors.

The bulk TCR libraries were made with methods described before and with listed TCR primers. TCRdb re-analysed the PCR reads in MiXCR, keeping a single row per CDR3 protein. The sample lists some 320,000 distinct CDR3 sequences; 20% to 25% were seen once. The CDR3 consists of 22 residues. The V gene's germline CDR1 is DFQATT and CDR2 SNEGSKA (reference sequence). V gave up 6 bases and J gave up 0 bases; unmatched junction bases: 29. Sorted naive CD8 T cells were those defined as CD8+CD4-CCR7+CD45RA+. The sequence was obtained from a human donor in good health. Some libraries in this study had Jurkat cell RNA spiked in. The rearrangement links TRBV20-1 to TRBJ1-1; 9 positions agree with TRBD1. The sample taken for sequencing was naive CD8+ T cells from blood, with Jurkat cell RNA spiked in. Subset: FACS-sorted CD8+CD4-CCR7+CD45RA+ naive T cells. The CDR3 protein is CSASIMGQSITGGLAMNTEAFF. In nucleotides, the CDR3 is TGCAGTGCAAGTATTATGGGTCAGAGTATTACAGGGGGCTTGGCGATGAACACTGAAGCTTTCTTT.